This TCR beta chain appears in the sequencing data of a study of cytomegalovirus exposure and HLA in healthy donors. Study outcomes and limitations: TCR beta V- and J-gene trimming, according to a later analysis, was linked to a missense DCLRE1C variant. The majority of TCR sequences were rare, yet some public TCRs appeared in many donors.

It was with 60 Vbeta and 13 Jbeta primers that the PCR ran. Clones were sequenced by immunoSEQ multiplex PCR, and TCRdb holds only the in-frame ones, with some missing. The sample holds approximately 89,000 clones, roughly 80% seen once. After removal of 8 bases from V and 9 bases from J, the junction contained 9 bases not matched to a gene. Germline CDR1 is GTSNPN and CDR2 is SVGIG (reference sequence). There are 11 residues in the CDR3. This clone was detected only once. Its matching antigen is unknown. The sequence came from a male donor in good health and CMV-seronegative. Material: PBMCs. This chain links TRBV30 with TRBJ1-1; 7 bases line up with TRBD1. The CDR3 DNA sequence: TGTGCCGGGGCCCGGGACAGAAAAGCTTTCTTT. Its translation: CAGARDRKAFF.